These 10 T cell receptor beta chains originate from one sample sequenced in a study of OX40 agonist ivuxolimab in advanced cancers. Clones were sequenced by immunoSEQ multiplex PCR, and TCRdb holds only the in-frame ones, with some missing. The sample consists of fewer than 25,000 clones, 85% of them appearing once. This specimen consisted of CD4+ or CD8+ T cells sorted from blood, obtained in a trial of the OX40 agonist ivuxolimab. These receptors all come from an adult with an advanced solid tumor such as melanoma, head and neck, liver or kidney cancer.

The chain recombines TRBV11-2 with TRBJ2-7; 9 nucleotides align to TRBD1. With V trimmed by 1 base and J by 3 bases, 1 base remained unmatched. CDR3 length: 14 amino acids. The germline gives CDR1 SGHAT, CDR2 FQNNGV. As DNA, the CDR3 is TGTGCCAGCAGCTTAGTGGACAGGGGCTACGAGCAGTACTTC. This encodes CASSLVDRGYEQYF.

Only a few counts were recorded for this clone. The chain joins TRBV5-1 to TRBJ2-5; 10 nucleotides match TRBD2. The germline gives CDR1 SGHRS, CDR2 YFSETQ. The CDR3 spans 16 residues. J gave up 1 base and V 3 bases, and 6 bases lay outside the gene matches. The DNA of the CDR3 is TGCGCCAGCAGCTCCGGACTAGCGGCGTCCCAAGAGACCCAGTACTTC. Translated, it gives CASSSGLAASQETQYF. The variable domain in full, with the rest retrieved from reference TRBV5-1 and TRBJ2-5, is KAGVTQTPRYLIKTRGQQVTLSCSPISGHRSVSWYQQTPGQGLQFLFEYFSETQRNKGNFPGRFSGRQFSNSRSEMNVSTLELGDSALYLCASSSGLAASQETQYFGPGTRLLVL.

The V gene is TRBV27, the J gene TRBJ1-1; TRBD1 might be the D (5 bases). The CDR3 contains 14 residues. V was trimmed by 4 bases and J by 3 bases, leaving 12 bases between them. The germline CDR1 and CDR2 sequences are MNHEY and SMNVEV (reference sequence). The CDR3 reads CASSSRGGDTEAFF. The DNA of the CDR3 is TGTGCCAGCAGTTCCCGGGGGGGGGACACTGAAGCTTTCTTT.

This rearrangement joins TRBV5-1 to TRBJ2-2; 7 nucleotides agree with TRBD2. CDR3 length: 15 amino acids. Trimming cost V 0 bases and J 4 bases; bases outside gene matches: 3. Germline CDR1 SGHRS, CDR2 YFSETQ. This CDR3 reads CASSLGGGGTGELFF. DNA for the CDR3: TGCGCCAGCAGCTTGGGCGGCGGGGGCACCGGGGAGCTGTTTTTT.

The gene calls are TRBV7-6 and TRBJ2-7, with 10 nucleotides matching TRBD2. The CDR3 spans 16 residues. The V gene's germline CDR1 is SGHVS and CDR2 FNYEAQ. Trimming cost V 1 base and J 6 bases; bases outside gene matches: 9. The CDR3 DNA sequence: TGTGCCAGCAGCTTAGGGGGGGCGCGGACTAGCGGCGAGCAGTACTTC. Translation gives CASSLGGARTSGEQYF. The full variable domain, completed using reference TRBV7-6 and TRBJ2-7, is GAGVSQSPRYKVTKRGQDVALRCDPISGHVSLYWYRQALGQGPEFLTYFNYEAQQDKSGLPNDRFSAERPEGSISTLTIQRTEQRDSAMYRCASSLGGARTSGEQYFGPGTRLTVT.

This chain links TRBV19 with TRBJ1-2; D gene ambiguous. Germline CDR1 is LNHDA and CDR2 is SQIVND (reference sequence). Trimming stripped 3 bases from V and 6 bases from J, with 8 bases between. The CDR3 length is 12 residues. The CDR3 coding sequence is TGTGCCAGTAGTATTACGCCGAATGGCTACACCTTC. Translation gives CASSITPNGYTF.

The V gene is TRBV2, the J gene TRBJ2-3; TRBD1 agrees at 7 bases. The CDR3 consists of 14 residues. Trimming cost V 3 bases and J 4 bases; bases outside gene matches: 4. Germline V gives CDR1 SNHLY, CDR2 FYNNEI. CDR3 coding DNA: TGTGCCAGCAGTGAGAGGGGGCTGCCAGATACGCAGTATTTT. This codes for CASSERGLPDTQYF.

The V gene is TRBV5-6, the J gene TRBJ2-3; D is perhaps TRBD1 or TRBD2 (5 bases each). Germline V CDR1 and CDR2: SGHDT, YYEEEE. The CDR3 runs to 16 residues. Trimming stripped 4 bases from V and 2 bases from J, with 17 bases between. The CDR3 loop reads CASSKRPGPPTDTQYF. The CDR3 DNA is TGTGCCAGCAGCAAGCGACCGGGACCCCCCACAGATACGCAGTATTTT.

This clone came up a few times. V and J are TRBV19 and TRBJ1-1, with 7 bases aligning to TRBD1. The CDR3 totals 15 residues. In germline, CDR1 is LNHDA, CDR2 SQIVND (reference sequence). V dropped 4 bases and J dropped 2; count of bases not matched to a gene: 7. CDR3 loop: CASSTGGLANTEAFF. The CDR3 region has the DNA TGTGCCAGTAGTACAGGGGGGCTGGCAAACACTGAAGCTTTCTTT. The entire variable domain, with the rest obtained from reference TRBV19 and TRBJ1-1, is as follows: DGGITQSPKYLFRKEGQNVTLSCEQNLNHDAMYWYRQDPGQGLRLIYYSQIVNDFQKGDIAEGYSVSREKKESFPLTVTSAQKNPTAFYLCASSTGGLANTEAFFGQGTRLTVV.

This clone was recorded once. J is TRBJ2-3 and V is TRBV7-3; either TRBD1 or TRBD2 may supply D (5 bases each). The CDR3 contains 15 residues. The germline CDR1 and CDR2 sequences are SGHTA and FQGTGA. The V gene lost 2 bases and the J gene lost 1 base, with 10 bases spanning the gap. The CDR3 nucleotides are TGTGCCAGCAGCTTAGAGGGCAGGGGCACAGATACGCAGTATTTT. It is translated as CASSLEGRGTDTQYF.